This entry concerns a single TCR beta chain. The data derive from a study of shared clonotypes between healthy human individuals. Germline CDR1 is SGHRS and CDR2 is YFSETQ. V lost 6 bases and J lost 0; bases outside the gene matches: 6. CDR3 length: 15 amino acids. Sorted-subset replicate PCRs used 200 ng of genomic DNA. This amount corresponded to about 29,000 T cell genomes. Libraries were prepared by immunoSEQ multiplex PCR; TCRdb keeps only in-frame clonotypes and omits some of them. The repertoire has under 750,000 clones, roughly 72% of them found once; the top ten carry less than 2%. Sequencing input: memory CD4+ T cells sorted from blood. Subset denoted: CD45RA-negative fraction. The chain links TRBV5-1 to TRBJ2-1; 7 bases match TRBD1. The source is a woman aged 25 to 45 in good health. In nucleotides, the CDR3 is TGCGCCAGCAACCGGGACAGCAGCTCCTACAATGAGCAGTTCTTC. Its translation is CASNRDSSSYNEQFF.